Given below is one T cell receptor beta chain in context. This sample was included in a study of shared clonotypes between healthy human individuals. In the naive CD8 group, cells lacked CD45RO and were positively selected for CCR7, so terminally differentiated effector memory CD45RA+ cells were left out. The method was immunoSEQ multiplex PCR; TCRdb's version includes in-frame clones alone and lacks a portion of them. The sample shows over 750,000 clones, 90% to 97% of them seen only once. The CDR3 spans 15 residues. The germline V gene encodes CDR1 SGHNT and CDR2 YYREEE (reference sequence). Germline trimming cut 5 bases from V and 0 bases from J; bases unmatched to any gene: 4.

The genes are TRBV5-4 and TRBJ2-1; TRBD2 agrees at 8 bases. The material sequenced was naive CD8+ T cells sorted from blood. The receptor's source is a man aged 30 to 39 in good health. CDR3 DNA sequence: TGTGCCAGCAGGGGAGGGACTAGCTCCTACAATGAGCAGTTCTTC. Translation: CASRGGTSSYNEQFF.